These 27 T cell receptor beta chains were all obtained from the same sample, sequenced in a study of T cell responses to AZD1222 COVID-19 vaccine. Sequenced by immunoSEQ multiplex PCR; TCRdb stores in-frame clones only, minus some. The sample has under 200,000 clones, just over 90% seen once. The source material was peripheral blood, sampled 28 days after the second AZD1222 dose. The origin of the receptors is an adult who received the AZD1222 COVID-19 vaccine.

The rearrangement links TRBV19 to TRBJ1-2; D is possibly TRBD1 (5 bases). V dropped 7 bases and J dropped 5 bases, with 20 bases sitting between them. The CDR3 runs 15 residues. Germline CDR1 and CDR2: LNHDA and SQIVND (reference sequence). The CDR3 region has the DNA TGTGCCAGTACCGATACTTCGGGGCATGGATATGGCTACACCTTC. Protein sequence: CASTDTSGHGYGYTF.

This chain connects TRBV21-1 to TRBJ1-5; the table's D call, TRBD1, was not checked against the DNA. TRBV21-1 is classified as a pseudogene. This CDR3 is built from 14 residues. This chain's CDR3 is CASSNPHSNQPQHF. The CDR3 bases are TGTGCCAGCAGCAATCCCCATAGCAATCAGCCCCAGCATTTT.

The chain couples TRBV6-4 to TRBJ1-1, with unresolved D. CDR1 and CDR2 from the germline V gene are MRHNA and SNTAGT. The CDR3 is 9 residues long. Trimming pared 11 bases from V and 4 bases from J, leaving 5 bases between. The CDR3 reads CAPATEAFF. The DNA of the CDR3 is TGTGCCCCGGCCACTGAAGCTTTCTTT.

V usage is TRBV4-2 and J usage is TRBJ2-2; the D is unclear. V lost 4 bases and J 3 bases, leaving 15 bases between the germline ends. The CDR3 runs to 16 residues. The germline V gene encodes CDR1 LGHNA and CDR2 YNFKEQ. DNA of the CDR3: TGTGCCAGCAGCCTGACGGCGGCGCCTGACACCGGGGAGCTGTTTTTT. This sequence encodes CASSLTAAPDTGELFF.

The V and J genes are TRBV6-5 and TRBJ1-6, with D unclear. CDR1 is MNHEY and CDR2 is SVGAGI in the germline V gene. The CDR3 consists of 13 residues. Trimming took 4 bases from V and 8 from J, leaving 9 bases between them. CDR3: CASSSVRDSPLHF. As DNA, the CDR3 is TGTGCCAGCAGTTCAGTGAGGGATTCACCCCTCCACTTT.

The CDR3, as DNA: TGTGCCAGCAGCGTAGAGGGGTCCTACGAGCAGTACTTC. It translates to CASSVEGSYEQYF. V and J are TRBV9 and TRBJ2-7; maybe TRBD1 (5 bases). The CDR3 has 13 amino acids. In germline, CDR1 is SGDLS, CDR2 YYNGEE. Trimming removed 0 bases from V and 1 base from J, with 5 bases in between.

The chain links TRBV2 to TRBJ1-2; 10 nucleotides align to TRBD1. With V trimmed by 6 bases and J by 2 bases, 3 bases remained unmatched. The CDR3 spans 14 residues. Germline CDR1 SNHLY, CDR2 FYNNEI. The CDR3 DNA reads as TGTGCCAGCAGGGAGGGACAGGGGAACTATGGCTACACCTTC. It codes for CASREGQGNYGYTF.

The CDR3: CASSQEGGGQREKLFF. The CDR3 DNA is TGTGCCAGCAGCCAAGAGGGCGGGGGGCAGCGGGAAAAACTGTTTTTT. The V and J genes are TRBV4-2 and TRBJ1-4; D possibly corresponds to TRBD1 (6 bases). Per germline, CDR1 LGHNA and CDR2 YNFKEQ. The CDR3 extends over 16 amino acids. V was trimmed by 0 bases and J by 8 bases, leaving 16 bases between them.

This chain links TRBV14 with TRBJ2-7, with D perhaps matching TRBD2 (6 bases). Trimming pared 1 base from V and 3 bases from J, leaving 13 bases between. Germline CDR1 reads SGHDN; CDR2 reads FVKESK. The CDR3 has 15 residues. CDR3 bases: TGTGCCAGCAGCCAAGTGTATGGCGGGAACTACGAGCAGTACTTC. Translating gives CASSQVYGGNYEQYF.

The chain links TRBV5-1 to TRBJ1-1; no clear D. The germline gives CDR1 SGHRS, CDR2 YFSETQ. This CDR3 region has 14 residues. V was shortened by 4 bases and J by 3 bases, with 13 bases between the two germline ends. Written as DNA, the CDR3 is TGCGCCAGCAGCCCCCATGGCGGAGACACTGAAGCTTTCTTT. Translating it yields CASSPHGGDTEAFF.

This chain uses TRBV10-3 with TRBJ2-3; D might be TRBD2 (6 bases). The CDR3 runs to 16 residues. Germline V gene data show CDR1 as ENHRY and CDR2 as SYGVKD. V shed 7 bases and J shed 0 bases, with 17 bases lying between them. This chain's CDR3 is CAITLTGGTSTDTQYF. The CDR3 nucleotides read TGTGCCATCACCCTGACTGGCGGGACTAGCACAGATACGCAGTATTTT.

V gene TRBV4-3 combines with J gene TRBJ2-5; TRBD2 is a possible D gene (6 bases). Trimming removed 1 base from V and 1 base from J, with 19 bases in between. Germline V lookup: CDR1 LGHNA, CDR2 YSLEER. This CDR3 is 18 amino acids long. The CDR3 bases are TGCGCCAGCAGCCAAGGGGAGTCCCTATCTAGCGCCCAAGAGACCCAGTACTTC. It specifies CASSQGESLSSAQETQYF.

The J gene is TRBJ2-3, the V gene TRBV9, with 8 nucleotides matching TRBD1. The germline CDR1 and CDR2 sequences are SGDLS and YYNGEE. J was trimmed by 1 base and V by 3 bases; bases with no gene match: 4. This CDR3 region has 15 residues. The CDR3 reads CASSAWDRRTDTQYF. The CDR3 DNA reads as TGTGCCAGCAGCGCCTGGGACAGGCGCACAGATACGCAGTATTTT.

The rearrangement joins TRBV2 to TRBJ1-2; D possibly corresponds to TRBD1 (5 bases). The germline V gene has CDR1 SNHLY and CDR2 FYNNEI. This CDR3 is 13 amino acids long. The V end was cut by 7 bases, the J end by 7 bases, with 16 bases between. CDR3 coding DNA: TGTGCCAGCACCCCCGTAGGGGCTTCTGGCTACACCTTC. Residues: CASTPVGASGYTF.

The chain carries TRBV15 and TRBJ2-7; maybe TRBD2 (5 bases). V gave up 1 base and J gave up 0 bases, with 13 bases separating them. CDR3 length: 16 residues. Germline values: CDR1 LNHNV, CDR2 YYDKDF (reference sequence). This CDR3 reads CATSRARGLSSYEQYF. The CDR3 DNA is TGTGCCACCAGCAGAGCCAGAGGGTTAAGCTCCTACGAGCAGTACTTC.

Written as DNA, the CDR3 is TGTGCCAGCTCACCCGGGGGCAGGGGAGCAGAGACCCAGTACTTC. Protein product: CASSPGGRGAETQYF. The rearrangement joins TRBV18 to TRBJ2-5; D tentatively fits TRBD1 or TRBD2 (6 bases each). The germline CDR1 and CDR2 sequences are KGHSH and LQKENI. The CDR3 totals 15 residues. V was shortened by 3 bases and J by 4 bases, with 15 bases between the two germline ends.

The sample holds one count of this clone. The genes are TRBV30 and TRBJ2-5; a possible D gene is TRBD2 (5 bases). V shed 6 bases and J shed 0 bases, with 20 bases lying between them. Per the germline V gene, CDR1 is GTSNPN and CDR2 is SVGIG (reference sequence). The CDR3 consists of 16 residues. CDR3 loop: CACITPPSKYQETQYF. Written as DNA, the CDR3 is TGTGCCTGTATAACGCCGCCTAGCAAGTACCAAGAGACCCAGTACTTC. The full variable domain, in which reference TRBV30 and TRBJ2-5 provide the parts outside the CDR3, is SQTIHQWPATLVQPVGSPLSLECTVEGTSNPNLYWYRQAAGRGLQLLFYSVGIGQISSEVPQNLSASRPQDRQFILSSKKLLLSDSGFYLCACITPPSKYQETQYFGPGTRLLVL.

The chain uses TRBV6-1 and TRBJ2-7, with 11 bases aligning to TRBD1. CDR1 and CDR2 from the germline V gene are MNHNS and SASEGT. V was pared by 6 bases and J by 3 bases, with 13 bases of the junction left unmatched. The CDR3 sequence is 17 residues long. CDR3 sequence: CASRETHGTGGFYEQYF. CDR3 sequence (DNA): TGTGCCAGCAGAGAAACCCATGGGACAGGGGGATTCTACGAGCAGTACTTC.

The genes are TRBV5-1 and TRBJ1-2, with TRBD1 matching 7 bases. The junction had 4 bases not matched to a gene; V was cut back by 2 bases and J by 0 bases. CDR3 length: 15 residues. Germline CDR1 is SGHRS and CDR2 is YFSETQ. The CDR3 is CASSFLTGTNYGYTF. The DNA for the CDR3 is TGCGCCAGCAGCTTCCTGACAGGGACTAACTATGGCTACACCTTC. Full variable domain (remainder filled in from reference TRBV5-1 and TRBJ1-2): KAGVTQTPRYLIKTRGQQVTLSCSPISGHRSVSWYQQTPGQGLQFLFEYFSETQRNKGNFPGRFSGRQFSNSRSEMNVSTLELGDSALYLCASSFLTGTNYGYTFGSGTRLTVV.

The chain links TRBV9 to TRBJ1-2; tentative D call: TRBD1 (6 bases). CDR1 is SGDLS and CDR2 is YYNGEE in the germline V gene. The CDR3 runs to 15 residues. Trimming stripped 0 bases from V and 3 bases from J, with 12 bases between. CDR3: CASSVEQGNDYGYTF. CDR3 in DNA: TGTGCCAGCAGCGTAGAGCAGGGGAACGACTATGGCTACACCTTC.

The chain is built from TRBV10-1 and TRBJ2-1; 7 nucleotides line up with TRBD2. Trimming at V came to 2 bases and at J to 7 bases, leaving 11 bases not matched to a gene. There are 16 residues in the CDR3. Germline V gene sequence: CDR1 WNHNN, CDR2 SYGVQD (reference sequence). This CDR3 is CASSELPGTKENEQFF. The CDR3 region has the DNA TGCGCCAGCAGTGAGCTGCCTGGGACTAAAGAGAATGAGCAGTTCTTC.

The CDR3 loop reads CAISENRGTGGLEGYTF. The CDR3 nucleotides read TGTGCCATCAGTGAGAATAGGGGGACAGGGGGTCTAGAAGGCTACACCTTC. This chain uses TRBV10-3 with TRBJ1-2; TRBD1 aligns across 11 bases. This CDR3 comprises 17 residues. The germline V gene encodes CDR1 ENHRY and CDR2 SYGVKD. Losses at the gene ends were 2 bases for V and 8 bases for J; bases not matched to a gene: 13.

This sequence joins TRBV15 and TRBJ2-1; tentative D call: TRBD2 (7 bases). Trimming left V 8 bases short and J 3 bases short, with 11 bases between. The CDR3 totals 13 residues. Per the germline V gene, CDR1 is LNHNV and CDR2 is YYDKDF (reference sequence). DNA of the CDR3: TGTGCCACCGGGAGGGGGGGCTACAATGAGCAGTTCTTC. This codes for CATGRGGYNEQFF.

As concerns this clone: The CDR3 carries no conserved terminal phenylalanine or tryptophan, so it likely arises from a read error. The chain carries TRBV7-9 and TRBJ1-4; 9 nucleotides line up with TRBD1. The ends lost 1 base at V and 5 bases at J; junction bases unmatched: 2. In germline, CDR1 is SEHNR, CDR2 FQNEAQ (reference sequence). This CDR3 is built from 15 residues. The CDR3 DNA reads as TGTGCCAGCAGCTTAGGAACAGGGGGCAATGAAAAACTGTTTCTT. Its protein is CASSLGTGGNEKLFL.

The V call is TRBV7-9, the J call TRBJ2-2; 7 bases match TRBD2. J gave up 4 bases and V 8 bases, and 4 bases lay outside the gene matches. Per the germline V gene, CDR1 is SEHNR and CDR2 is FQNEAQ (reference sequence). This CDR3 has 13 residues. CDR3 nucleotides: TGTGCCAGCGGGGGGGAGAGCACCGGGGAGCTGTTTTTT. Amino acid sequence: CASGGESTGELFF.

V usage is TRBV6-4 and J usage is TRBJ2-1; no firm D call. The V end was cut by 3 bases, the J end by 7 bases, with 13 bases between. Germline V gives CDR1 MRHNA, CDR2 SNTAGT. CDR3 length: 14 residues. Here the CDR3 DNA reads TGTGCCAGCAGTGATCGGGTTGGCGGTAATGAGCAGTTCTTC. Translated, it gives CASSDRVGGNEQFF.

The V gene is TRBV6-2 or TRBV6-3, the J gene TRBJ2-5; D is possibly TRBD1 (6 bases). CDR1 MNHEY and CDR2 SVGEGT come from the germline V gene. With 4 bases removed from V and 5 bases from J, the gap between germline ends came to 14 bases. The CDR3 runs to 14 residues. In DNA, the CDR3 is TGTGCCAGCAGTTTCCCGGGACATTTCGAGACCCAGTACTTC. Protein sequence: CASSFPGHFETQYF.